The sequence of this TCR beta chain was determined in a study of CD8 T cells in Susac syndrome. This CDR3 comprises 13 residues. Deletions cut 0 bases from V and 4 bases from J, with 6 bases between. Germline V gene data show CDR1 as SEHNR and CDR2 as FQNEAQ (reference sequence). The sample holds a few counts of this clonotype. A quantity of about 0.45 to 1 ug RNA underwent reverse transcription using random hexamers. A multiplex approach, immunoSEQ multiplex PCR, amplified TCR beta CDR3 across 54 Vbeta and 13 Jbeta. TCRdb passed the immunoSEQ multiplex PCR reads through MiXCR, listing each CDR3 protein once. The table shows approximately 200,000 distinct CDR3 sequences, with 95% occurring only once. The study sequenced TCR beta in blood CD8+ and CD4+ T cells. Patients with stable or active relapsing-remitting disease, all of them treatment-naive, made up the multiple sclerosis controls. The CD8+ and CD4+ T cells were negatively isolated, with the TEMRA cells enriched by FACS.

The sequenced material came from CD4+ T cells from PBMCs. The rearrangement joins TRBV7-9 to TRBJ1-2, with D perhaps TRBD1 (5 bases). The TCR sequence derives from a human donor with multiple sclerosis. This chain's CDR3 is CASSLAGAYGYTF. For the CDR3, the DNA is TGTGCCAGCAGCTTAGCTGGGGCCTATGGCTACACCTTC.